The 32 T cell receptor beta chains listed next were all sequenced from one sample in a study of blood T cell repertoires in COVID-19. Profiling relied on immunoSEQ multiplex PCR, and the TCRdb table lists in-frame clones only, not all of them. This sample has around 80,000 clones, with more than 80% found just once. Sequenced sample: peripheral blood. The receptors stem from a human donor in a cohort sampled during active COVID-19.

The V and J genes are TRBV5-1 and TRBJ1-2; D perhaps matches TRBD1 (6 bases). The CDR3 sequence is 15 residues long. The germline CDR1 and CDR2 sequences are SGHRS and YFSETQ. The V and J ends lost 1 base and 6 bases respectively, with 16 bases between them. The DNA for the CDR3 is TGCGCCAGCAGCTTGTCGGGCCAGGGGCGGCATGGCTACACCTTC. Its translation: CASSLSGQGRHGYTF.

The chain has TRBV5-1 and TRBJ2-1, with 10 bases fitting TRBD1. With V trimmed by 0 bases and J by 7 bases, 1 base remained unmatched. Germline CDR1 reads SGHRS; CDR2 reads YFSETQ. CDR3 length: 14 residues. DNA of the CDR3: TGCGCCAGCAGCTTGGGACAGGGGGCAAATGAGCAGTTCTTC. Its translation is CASSLGQGANEQFF. The variable domain in full, completed from reference TRBV5-1 and TRBJ2-1, reads KAGVTQTPRYLIKTRGQQVTLSCSPISGHRSVSWYQQTPGQGLQFLFEYFSETQRNKGNFPGRFSGRQFSNSRSEMNVSTLELGDSALYLCASSLGQGANEQFFGPGTRLTVL.

The chain links TRBV19 to TRBJ1-6, with 7 bases lining up with TRBD1. J gave up 5 bases and V 9 bases, and 7 bases lay outside the gene matches. The CDR3 totals 14 residues. Germline CDR1 reads LNHDA; CDR2 reads SQIVND (reference sequence). The CDR3 reads CASTEGQHNSPLHF. The CDR3 nucleotides are TGTGCCAGCACGGAGGGACAGCATAATTCACCCCTCCACTTT.

J is TRBJ2-3 and V is TRBV5-1; possible D gene TRBD1, 7 bases. V was trimmed by 1 base and J by 0 bases, leaving 15 bases between them. The germline V gene encodes CDR1 SGHRS and CDR2 YFSETQ. This CDR3 is built from 17 residues. This CDR3 reads CASSLSARGVSTDTQYF. CDR3 DNA sequence: TGCGCCAGCAGCTTGAGTGCCAGGGGGGTTAGCACAGATACGCAGTATTTT.

V usage is TRBV2 and J usage is TRBJ2-5; perhaps TRBD2 as D (6 bases). CDR1 and CDR2 (germline): SNHLY, FYNNEI. Trimming took 10 bases from V and 2 from J, leaving 17 bases between them. There are 14 residues in the CDR3. The CDR3 here is CANSEGTRQETQYF. The CDR3 nucleotides read TGTGCCAACTCTGAGGGGACTCGGCAAGAGACCCAGTACTTC.

DNA for the CDR3: TGCAGTGCTAACAGGGGACCGGAGCAGTACTTC. This translates into CSANRGPEQYF. The chain is built from TRBV20-1 and TRBJ2-7, with TRBD1 identical over 7 bases. Trimming cost V 4 bases and J 7 bases; bases outside gene matches: 4. Germline V gene sequence: CDR1 DFQATT, CDR2 SNEGSKA (reference sequence). The CDR3 spans 11 residues.

In its sample, this clone was seen a few times. This chain links TRBV12-3 or TRBV12-4 with TRBJ2-7; D gene ambiguous. CDR3 length: 9 amino acids. Between the trimmed V and J ends, which lost 10 bases and 3 bases, there was a span of 4 bases. The CDR3 reads CATGYEQYF. The CDR3 coding sequence is TGTGCCACCGGCTACGAGCAGTACTTC.

V gene TRBV2 combines with J gene TRBJ2-7; tentatively, D is TRBD1 (6 bases). Germline V lookup: CDR1 SNHLY, CDR2 FYNNEI. There are 15 residues in the CDR3. V lost 3 bases to trimming and J lost 0 bases, with 12 bases between them. The CDR3 is CASSELRQVSYEQYF. CDR3 sequence (DNA): TGTGCCAGCAGTGAGCTACGACAGGTCTCCTACGAGCAGTACTTC.

The V call is TRBV6-6, the J call TRBJ1-5; tentatively, D is TRBD1 (5 bases). Germline CDR1 reads MNHNY; CDR2 reads SVGAGI (reference sequence). V was cut by 5 bases and J by 1 base, with 15 bases left in between. This CDR3 comprises 16 residues. The CDR3 protein is CASSQQGLLSNQPQHF. DNA of the CDR3: TGTGCCAGCAGTCAGCAGGGTCTGTTAAGCAATCAGCCCCAGCATTTT.

The chain carries TRBV6-5 and TRBJ1-1; D is unclear. Germline CDR1 is MNHEY and CDR2 is SVGAGI. The CDR3 is 14 amino acids. Trimming pared 7 bases from V and 1 base from J, leaving 13 bases between. The CDR3 region is CASTARRGNTEAFF. The CDR3 DNA sequence: TGTGCCAGCACCGCCCGCCGGGGGAACACTGAAGCTTTCTTT.

The V gene is TRBV5-1, the J gene TRBJ2-5, with D possibly TRBD1 on 6 matching bases. Germline V gene data show CDR1 as SGHRS and CDR2 as YFSETQ. The CDR3 has 13 residues. Trimming removed 4 bases from V and 7 bases from J, with 14 bases in between. The CDR3 region has the DNA TGCGCCAGCAGCGAACGGACAGAGGGGACCCAGTACTTC. This encodes CASSERTEGTQYF.

This rearrangement joins TRBV5-4 to TRBJ1-2; D is possibly TRBD1 (6 bases). The CDR3 loop spans 14 amino acids. CDR1 and CDR2 (germline): SGHNT, YYREEE (reference sequence). Trimming removed 0 bases at V and 7 bases at J, with 13 bases between. The CDR3 spells CASSLAGGARGYTF. CDR3 bases: TGTGCCAGCAGCTTGGCGGGGGGGGCGCGTGGCTACACCTTC.

The chain links TRBV5-4 to TRBJ2-1, with a possible D match to TRBD2 (5 bases). This CDR3 region has 15 residues. CDR1 SGHNT and CDR2 YYREEE come from the germline V gene (reference sequence). Trimming left V 0 bases short and J 9 bases short, with 16 bases between. The CDR3 spells CASSLEQPPRGEQFF. The DNA of the CDR3 is TGTGCCAGCAGCTTGGAACAACCCCCTCGGGGTGAGCAGTTCTTC.

This chain uses TRBV11-2 with TRBJ2-3, with a possible D match to TRBD2 (5 bases). Germline V CDR1 and CDR2: SGHAT, FQNNGV. Deletions cut 2 bases from V and 2 bases from J, with 17 bases between. CDR3 size: 17 residues. CDR3 bases: TGTGCCAGCAGCTTAACAGACCTAGCATTGTTCACAGATACGCAGTATTTT. Translated, it gives CASSLTDLALFTDTQYF.

Remarks on this clone: Other DNA sequences within the sample encode an identical CDR3. V gene TRBV6-5 combines with J gene TRBJ2-2; TRBD2 might be the D (5 bases). Germline CDR1 MNHEY, CDR2 SVGAGI. The CDR3 runs to 13 residues. CDR3 sequence (DNA): TGTGCTAGCGATAGAGGGAACACCGGGGAGCTGTTTTTT. Protein: CASDRGNTGELFF.

V is TRBV28 and J is TRBJ2-7; D perhaps matches TRBD2 (5 bases). CDR3 size: 15 residues. Per the germline V gene, CDR1 is MDHEN and CDR2 is SYDVKM. Trimming left V 9 bases short and J 3 bases short, with 21 bases between. CDR3 amino acids: CASLTDTRGNYEQYF. DNA of the CDR3: TGTGCCAGTCTGACGGATACTAGAGGAAACTACGAGCAGTACTTC.

The V and J genes are TRBV7-8 and TRBJ1-4; no clear D gene. In germline, CDR1 is SGHVS, CDR2 FQNEAQ. V was shortened by 5 bases and J by 0 bases, with 13 bases between the two germline ends. The length of the CDR3 is 16 residues. The CDR3 loop reads CASSPRSSATNEKLFF. The CDR3 nucleotides are TGTGCCAGCAGCCCCCGCTCCAGTGCAACTAATGAAAAACTGTTTTTT. The whole variable domain, remainder taken from reference TRBV7-8 and TRBJ1-4, is GAGVSQSPRYKVAKRGQDVALRCDPISGHVSLFWYQQALGQGPEFLTYFQNEAQLDKSGLPSDRFFAERPEGSVSTLKIQRTQQEDSAVYLCASSPRSSATNEKLFFGSGTQLSVL.

This clone occurred once. The chain is built from TRBV28 and TRBJ2-1; TRBD1 is a possible D gene (6 bases). CDR3 length equals 16 residues. Per the germline V gene, CDR1 is MDHEN and CDR2 is SYDVKM. The V gene lost 7 bases and the J gene lost 8 bases, with 24 bases spanning the gap. CDR3 region: CASNRPLGQGADEQFF. The CDR3 DNA sequence: TGTGCCAGCAACCGCCCTCTGGGACAAGGGGCCGATGAGCAGTTCTTC.

This chain uses TRBV27 with TRBJ2-3; D perhaps matches TRBD1 (6 bases). Germline CDR1 reads MNHEY; CDR2 reads SMNVEV (reference sequence). This CDR3 has 15 residues. V was trimmed by 4 bases and J by 3 bases, leaving 14 bases between them. CDR3: CASSSLTGTTDTQYF. The DNA of the CDR3 is TGTGCCAGCAGTTCCCTGACAGGTACTACAGATACGCAGTATTTT.

The chain couples TRBV10-3 to TRBJ1-2; 11 bases are shared with TRBD1. This CDR3 is 15 amino acids long. V lost 4 bases to trimming and J lost 2 bases; unmatched junction nucleotides: 3. From germline, CDR1 is ENHRY and CDR2 SYGVKD. CDR3 in amino acids: CAISGGQGENYGYTF. For the CDR3, the DNA is TGTGCCATCAGTGGGGGACAGGGGGAAAACTATGGCTACACCTTC.

This rearrangement joins TRBV19 to TRBJ1-2, with no clear D. Germline values: CDR1 LNHDA, CDR2 SQIVND (reference sequence). The germline V and J ends were trimmed by 3 bases and 7 bases, with 6 bases remaining between them. This CDR3 is built from 11 residues. CDR3 loop: CASSMGGGYTF. The CDR3 coding sequence is TGTGCCAGTAGTATGGGAGGTGGCTACACCTTC.

The chain recombines TRBV19 with TRBJ2-2, with 8 bases matching TRBD1. The J segment lost 4 bases and the V segment lost 6 bases, leaving 7 bases of the junction unmatched. Germline CDR1 is LNHDA and CDR2 is SQIVND (reference sequence). The CDR3 runs to 15 residues. CDR3 nucleotides: TGTGCCAGTAGACCGACAGGGGCGGGCACCGGGGAGCTGTTTTTT. Protein sequence: CASRPTGAGTGELFF.

Of note for this clone: This CDR3 is also generated by other DNA sequences in the sample. The chain recombines TRBV19 with TRBJ1-1; D not resolved. V dropped 3 bases and J dropped 5 bases, with 7 bases sitting between them. The germline V gene encodes CDR1 LNHDA and CDR2 SQIVND (reference sequence). The CDR3 is 12 amino acids. The CDR3 protein is CASSIGVTEAFF. DNA of the CDR3: TGTGCCAGTAGTATCGGGGTAACTGAAGCTTTCTTT.

This sequence joins TRBV7-9 and TRBJ1-4, with D perhaps TRBD1 (6 bases). The V gene's germline CDR1 is SEHNR and CDR2 FQNEAQ (reference sequence). Trimming pared 5 bases from V and 4 bases from J, leaving 11 bases between. The length of the CDR3 is 14 residues. CDR3 amino acids: CASSPRQDNEKLFF. The CDR3 nucleotides are TGTGCCAGCAGCCCCCGACAGGATAATGAAAAACTGTTTTTT.

The gene calls are TRBV11-2 and TRBJ2-7; 8 bases align to TRBD1. Germline V lookup: CDR1 SGHAT, CDR2 FQNNGV. The CDR3 spans 16 residues. Losses at the gene ends were 4 bases for V and 2 bases for J; bases not matched to a gene: 10. The CDR3 loop reads CASSSSGQGLPYEQYF. In DNA, the CDR3 is TGTGCCAGCAGCTCCTCCGGACAGGGCTTACCCTACGAGCAGTACTTC.

The gene calls are TRBV10-3 and TRBJ2-1; 10 bases fit TRBD2. V was clipped by 6 bases and J by 6 bases; unmatched bases: 8. The germline V gene encodes CDR1 ENHRY and CDR2 SYGVKD. The CDR3 covers 15 residues. This CDR3 is CAISAGLAGGNEQFF. The DNA of the CDR3 is TGTGCCATCAGCGCGGGGTTAGCGGGGGGCAATGAGCAGTTCTTC.

Written as DNA, the CDR3 is TGTGCCAGCAGCGGAGTGGGACTAGCGGGGGGAGAGACCCAGTACTTC. Protein product: CASSGVGLAGGETQYF. V is TRBV7-7 and J is TRBJ2-5; 15 bases match TRBD2. The CDR3 loop spans 16 amino acids. V dropped 5 bases and J dropped 4; count of bases not matched to a gene: 5. CDR1 and CDR2 (germline): SSHAT, FNYEAQ (reference sequence).

V gene TRBV7-2 combines with J gene TRBJ2-1; 10 nucleotides align to TRBD2. The CDR3 runs to 16 residues. The trim removed 3 bases at V and 6 bases at J, leaving 8 bases unmatched. CDR1 SGHTA and CDR2 FQGNSA come from the germline V gene. DNA for the CDR3: TGTGCCAGCAGCTTCCAAAGCGGGGGGGCTCTCAATGAGCAGTTCTTC. Amino acids: CASSFQSGGALNEQFF.

The gene calls are TRBV7-3 and TRBJ1-5; maybe TRBD1 (5 bases). This CDR3 spans 19 amino acids. Between the trimmed V and J ends, which lost 5 bases and 1 base, there was a span of 24 bases. Germline V CDR1 and CDR2: SGHTA, FQGTGA. CDR3 nucleotide sequence: TGTGCCAGCAGCCACTACCCGCTTACCGACAGAAGCAGCAATCAGCCCCAGCATTTT. It is translated as CASSHYPLTDRSSNQPQHF. Complete variable domain (other parts from reference TRBV7-3 and TRBJ1-5): GAGVSQTPSNKVTEKGKYVELRCDPISGHTALYWYRQSLGQGPEFLIYFQGTGAADDSGLPNDRFFAVRPEGSVSTLKIQRTERGDSAVYLCASSHYPLTDRSSNQPQHFGDGTRLSIL.

This sequence joins TRBV24-1 and TRBJ2-3; the match to TRBD2 covers 14 bases. The CDR3 covers 18 residues. V was clipped by 2 bases and J by 4 bases; unmatched bases: 7. Germline V lookup: CDR1 KGHDR, CDR2 SFDVKD. CDR3 residues: CATSDSRLAGGPADTQYF. The CDR3 DNA reads as TGTGCCACCAGTGATTCTCGACTAGCGGGGGGGCCGGCAGATACGCAGTATTTT.

The J gene is TRBJ2-7, the V gene TRBV5-4; 7 bases agree with TRBD1. This CDR3 has 14 amino acids. Germline CDR1 and CDR2: SGHNT and YYREEE (reference sequence). Trimming at V came to 4 bases and at J to 2 bases, leaving 6 bases not matched to a gene. CDR3 sequence: CASSVQTGTYEQYF. CDR3 sequence (DNA): TGTGCCAGCAGCGTCCAGACAGGGACCTACGAGCAGTACTTC.

The chain links TRBV5-1 to TRBJ2-7, with 7 bases aligning to TRBD2. Looked up from germline, CDR1 is SGHRS and CDR2 is YFSETQ. Trimming cost V 4 bases and J 1 base; bases outside gene matches: 5. This CDR3 is built from 14 residues. The CDR3 loop reads CASSGQAGSYEQYF. The CDR3 nucleotides are TGCGCCAGCAGCGGACAAGCGGGGTCCTACGAGCAGTACTTC.